These 30 T cell receptor beta chains originate from one sample sequenced in a study of identical twins. TCRdb re-analysed the 5' RACE reads in MiXCR, keeping a single row per CDR3 protein. The sample includes 400,000 to 550,000 distinct CDR3 sequences, 13% to 15% of them seen just once. The same specimen was also included in a second study, on yellow fever vaccine responses in identical twins.

Sequencing was performed on CD4+ T cells sorted from blood. The source is a woman younger than 35 in good health.

As DNA, the CDR3 is TGTGCCAGCAGCTTTACAGGGGGTGGCTACACCTTC. Residues: CASSFTGGGYTF. This chain uses TRBV7-2 with TRBJ1-2; TRBD1 aligns across 8 bases. V shed 3 bases, J shed 7 bases, and the junction held 1 base outside the gene matches. In germline, CDR1 is SGHTA, CDR2 FQGNSA. CDR3 length: 12 residues.

V gene TRBV12-3 or TRBV12-4 combines with J gene TRBJ1-2, with a weak D call TRBD1 (5 bases). This CDR3 has 12 residues. V lost 7 bases and J lost 7, with 13 bases in between. This CDR3 reads CASNTRVSGYTF. As DNA, the CDR3 is TGTGCCAGCAATACCAGGGTCTCTGGCTACACCTTC.

The sample holds a few counts of this clonotype. The V call is TRBV12-3 or TRBV12-4, the J call TRBJ2-3; D not certain. The germline V and J ends were trimmed by 2 bases and 6 bases, with 12 bases remaining between them. This CDR3 has 14 amino acids. DNA of the CDR3: TGTGCCAGCAGTTTACCCACTTTAAGGGATACGCAGTATTTT. It encodes CASSLPTLRDTQYF.

The chain joins TRBV20-1 to TRBJ2-1; 11 bases match TRBD2. Germline trimming cut 5 bases from V and 4 bases from J; bases unmatched to any gene: 7. This CDR3 comprises 15 residues. Germline loops: CDR1 DFQATT, CDR2 SNEGSKA (reference sequence). CDR3 nucleotides: TGCAGTGCTGCCCCGATAGCGGGGGGGTACAATGAGCAGTTCTTC. Translated: CSAAPIAGGYNEQFF.

This clonotype has only a few counts. V is TRBV6-4 and J is TRBJ2-1; TRBD1 matches at 8 bases. Germline trimming cut 2 bases from V and 9 bases from J; bases unmatched to any gene: 9. Germline values: CDR1 MRHNA, CDR2 SNTAGT. The CDR3 runs 15 residues. The CDR3 bases are TGTGCCAGCAGTGACACCGCGGCAGGGGGCGGTGAGCAGTTCTTC. Its translation: CASSDTAAGGGEQFF.

In DNA form, the CDR3 reads TGCAGCGTACTCCGGGGGTTAGGTGGGGAGACCCAGTACTTC. It codes for CSVLRGLGGETQYF. The chain has TRBV29-1 and TRBJ2-5; the D gene is possibly TRBD2 (6 bases). CDR3 size: 14 residues. The V end was cut by 6 bases, the J end by 5 bases, with 19 bases between. Germline values: CDR1 SQVTM, CDR2 ANQGSEA.

This clonotype was detected a few times. This sequence joins TRBV3-1 and TRBJ2-5; 10 bases are a match to TRBD2. This CDR3 has 18 amino acids. V shed 2 bases and J 4 bases; nucleotides not matched to a gene: 13. Germline values: CDR1 LGHDT, CDR2 YNNKEL (reference sequence). The CDR3 protein is CASSQYSSGGGLLETQYF. The CDR3 DNA is TGTGCCAGCAGCCAATATAGCAGCGGGGGGGGACTATTAGAGACCCAGTACTTC.

This clonotype occurred many times. V and J are TRBV12-3 or TRBV12-4 and TRBJ2-3, with TRBD2 matching over 11 bases. The V segment lost 6 bases and the J segment 0 bases; nucleotides outside the gene matches: 5. The CDR3 runs to 16 residues. CDR3: CASSPGLADSTDTQYF. CDR3 nucleotides: TGTGCCAGCAGCCCGGGACTAGCGGATAGCACAGATACGCAGTATTTT.

This clonotype was counted a few times. The gene calls are TRBV6-5 and TRBJ2-7; D is possibly TRBD2 (5 bases). This CDR3 spans 17 amino acids. Looked up from germline, CDR1 is MNHEY and CDR2 is SVGAGI. V was clipped by 2 bases and J by 0 bases, with 17 bases between them. CDR3 residues: CASSYAPSAGNSYEQYF. The CDR3 DNA reads TGTGCCAGCAGTTACGCCCCATCGGCCGGGAACTCCTACGAGCAGTACTTC.

This clonotype was counted a few times. The chain employs TRBV24-1 and TRBJ2-2; 10 nucleotides align to TRBD1. Germline V CDR1 and CDR2: KGHDR, SFDVKD. CDR3 size: 17 residues. V gave up 6 bases and J gave up 4 bases; unmatched junction bases: 10. In DNA, the CDR3 is TGTGCCACCAGTTTTTCGACAGGGGGCGATAGCACCGGGGAGCTGTTTTTT. Amino acid sequence: CATSFSTGGDSTGELFF.

This chain connects TRBV9 to TRBJ2-3; 9 bases agree with TRBD2. Germline loops: CDR1 SGDLS, CDR2 YYNGEE. The CDR3 has 17 amino acids. Unmatched junction bases numbered 9, after V lost 4 bases and J lost 0 bases. CDR3 loop: CASSRAGGPPSTDTQYF. The CDR3 bases are TGTGCCAGCAGCAGGGCGGGGGGGCCCCCTAGCACAGATACGCAGTATTTT.

This clonotype was observed a few times. This chain connects TRBV2 to TRBJ2-1, with TRBD1 identical over 12 bases. V lost 6 bases and J lost 11; bases outside the gene matches: 8. The V gene's germline CDR1 is SNHLY and CDR2 FYNNEI. CDR3 size: 14 residues. The CDR3 DNA reads as TGTGCCAGCAGAGATCCCGGGACAGGGGGCAAGCAGTTCTTC. Its translation: CASRDPGTGGKQFF. The whole variable domain, filled in from reference TRBV2 and TRBJ2-1, reads EPEVTQTPSHQVTQMGQEVILRCVPISNHLYFYWYRQILGQKVEFLVSFYNNEISEKSEIFDDQFSVERPDGSNFTLKIRSTKLEDSAMYFCASRDPGTGGKQFFGPGTRLTVL.

This rearrangement joins TRBV19 to TRBJ2-7; D may be TRBD1 (5 bases). The V end lost 5 bases, the J end lost 2 bases, and 13 bases lay between the germline ends. Looked up from germline, CDR1 is LNHDA and CDR2 is SQIVND (reference sequence). This CDR3 is 14 amino acids long. The CDR3 loop is CASSAQGAPYEQYF. The CDR3 bases are TGTGCCAGTAGTGCCCAAGGGGCACCCTACGAGCAGTACTTC.

The table lists this clonotype with many counts. This chain links TRBV20-1 with TRBJ2-7, with 7 bases aligning to TRBD2. The germline V gene has CDR1 DFQATT and CDR2 SNEGSKA (reference sequence). The CDR3 contains 12 residues. J lost 5 bases, V lost 5 bases, and 6 bases had no gene match. The CDR3 region has the DNA TGCAGTGCTTGGGAGGGAGGAGACGAGCAGTACTTC. Protein sequence: CSAWEGGDEQYF.

The DNA for the CDR3 is TGTGCCAGCAGTTTAGGGCAAAGGATCCGCACAGATACGCAGTATTTT. This sequence encodes CASSLGQRIRTDTQYF. The rearrangement links TRBV12-3 or TRBV12-4 to TRBJ2-3, with no clear D. The V end was cut by 1 base, the J end by 1 base, with 12 bases between. The CDR3 spans 16 residues.

This clonotype was seen a handful of times. The V and J genes are TRBV11-2 and TRBJ2-7, with 7 bases identical to TRBD1. The germline V gene has CDR1 SGHAT and CDR2 FQNNGV. This CDR3 comprises 14 residues. V was clipped by 2 bases and J by 2 bases; unmatched bases: 3. The CDR3 nucleotides are TGTGCCAGCAGCTTAATGGGGACAGCCTACGAGCAGTACTTC. It yields the protein CASSLMGTAYEQYF.

The J gene is TRBJ2-2, the V gene TRBV5-6; 8 bases agree with TRBD1. Germline assignment: CDR1 SGHDT and CDR2 YYEEEE. The CDR3 sequence is 16 residues long. The trim removed 0 bases at V and 7 bases at J, leaving 8 bases unmatched. CDR3 coding DNA: TGTGCCAGCAGCTTGGATGGCAGGGGGCATGTCGGGGAGCTGTTTTTT. Translated, it gives CASSLDGRGHVGELFF.

This clonotype was observed at least ten times. This rearrangement joins TRBV6-2 or TRBV6-3 to TRBJ2-7, with D unclear. Per the germline V gene, CDR1 is MNHEY and CDR2 is SVGEGT. The CDR3 contains 13 residues. V dropped 2 bases and J dropped 7 bases, with 12 bases sitting between them. The CDR3 region is CASSYTTNDEQYF. The CDR3 DNA is TGTGCCAGCAGTTACACTACTAACGATGAGCAGTACTTC.

This clonotype was seen more than once but under ten times. This chain connects TRBV7-6 to TRBJ2-2; 10 bases align to TRBD2. The CDR3 spans 20 residues. Germline CDR1 SGHVS, CDR2 FNYEAQ. The ends lost 0 bases at V and 4 bases at J; junction bases unmatched: 14. CDR3 protein: CASSLAFTSGAPRSTGELFF. The CDR3 DNA follows: TGTGCCAGCAGCTTAGCCTTCACTAGCGGGGCCCCCCGAAGCACCGGGGAGCTGTTTTTT.

V and J are TRBV15 and TRBJ2-7, with TRBD1 matching 9 bases. Germline V lookup: CDR1 LNHNV, CDR2 YYDKDF (reference sequence). Losses at the gene ends were 1 base for V and 7 bases for J; bases not matched to a gene: 5. There are 14 residues in the CDR3. The CDR3 sequence is CATSRGGTGKEQYF. The CDR3 region has the DNA TGTGCCACCAGCAGAGGAGGGACAGGGAAAGAGCAGTACTTC.

The chain uses TRBV5-1 and TRBJ2-2; 7 positions agree with TRBD1. The germline V gene has CDR1 SGHRS and CDR2 YFSETQ. Unmatched junction bases numbered 6, after V lost 4 bases and J lost 3 bases. There are 15 residues in the CDR3. Here the CDR3 reads CASSPNRGDTGELFF. Written as DNA, the CDR3 is TGCGCCAGCAGCCCCAACAGGGGCGACACCGGGGAGCTGTTTTTT.

This chain joins TRBV5-1 and TRBJ1-5; 8 nucleotides align to TRBD1. CDR3 length: 14 amino acids. Germline CDR1 SGHRS, CDR2 YFSETQ. Unmatched junction bases numbered 8, after V lost 4 bases and J lost 8 bases. The CDR3, as DNA: TGCGCCAGCAGCGGAGGACAGGGAGGTGAGCCCCAGCATTTT. As protein: CASSGGQGGEPQHF.

This clonotype was recorded a few times. In DNA, the CDR3 is TGCAGTGCCCTGGGGGGGGGATCGGCTGAAGCTTTCTTT. Translation: CSALGGGSAEAFF. V and J are TRBV20-1 and TRBJ1-1; possibly TRBD1 for D (5 bases). This CDR3 region has 13 residues. Germline V gene lookup returns CDR1 DFQATT and CDR2 SNEGSKA (reference sequence). V lost 6 bases to trimming and J lost 6 bases, with 17 bases between them.

The table lists this clonotype with a few counts. The chain carries TRBV7-6 and TRBJ1-1; D call uncertain. Deletions cut 1 base from V and 0 bases from J, with 18 bases between. Germline V gene lookup returns CDR1 SGHVS and CDR2 FNYEAQ. This CDR3 is 18 amino acids long. The CDR3 sequence: CASSLGPRSISMNTEAFF. CDR3 DNA sequence: TGTGCCAGCAGCTTAGGACCGAGGTCCATCTCCATGAACACTGAAGCTTTCTTT.

This clonotype was seen repeatedly, ten times or more. The rearrangement uses TRBV12-3 or TRBV12-4 and TRBJ2-1, with TRBD2 as a possible D gene (6 bases). Trimming removed 6 bases from V and 0 bases from J, with 6 bases in between. The CDR3 sequence is 13 residues long. The CDR3 sequence: CASRRDSYNEQFF. The CDR3 DNA reads as TGTGCCAGCAGGCGGGACTCCTACAATGAGCAGTTCTTC.

This chain uses TRBV11-1 with TRBJ2-2; D is uncertain. The CDR3 sequence is 14 residues long. The V gene's germline CDR1 is SGHAT and CDR2 FQDESV (reference sequence). V lost 3 bases to trimming and J lost 1 base, with 6 bases between them. The CDR3 protein is CASSFELNTGELFF. In DNA, the CDR3 is TGTGCCAGCAGCTTTGAGCTGAACACCGGGGAGCTGTTTTTT. Together with reference TRBV11-1 and TRBJ2-2, the CDR3 gives the full variable domain: EAEVAQSPRYKITEKSQAVAFWCDPISGHATLYWYRQILGQGPELLVQFQDESVVDDSQLPKDRFSAERLKGVDSTLKIQPAELGDSAMYLCASSFELNTGELFFGEGSRLTVL.

This clonotype was recorded a few times. V and J are TRBV7-9 and TRBJ2-7; a possible D gene is TRBD2 (5 bases). Trimming stripped 1 base from V and 5 bases from J, with 15 bases between. CDR1 and CDR2 (germline): SEHNR, FQNEAQ (reference sequence). The CDR3 sequence is 15 residues long. The CDR3 region is CASSLGFAGSDEQYF. The CDR3 DNA sequence: TGTGCCAGCAGCTTAGGCTTCGCCGGTAGCGACGAGCAGTACTTC.

This clonotype was seen a few times. The chain recombines TRBV7-8 with TRBJ2-5, with TRBD1 as a possible D gene (7 bases). The CDR3 contains 18 residues. V was trimmed by 2 bases and J by 5 bases, leaving 24 bases between them. Germline V gene data show CDR1 as SGHVS and CDR2 as FQNEAQ. The DNA of the CDR3 is TGTGCCAGCAGCTTATTAGCGGATTACAAGACAGGGCACGAGACCCAGTACTTC. Protein sequence: CASSLLADYKTGHETQYF.

This clonotype was seen a few times. The chain combines TRBV29-1 with TRBJ2-1, with 11 bases aligning to TRBD2. V trimming: 7 bases; J trimming: 6 bases; junction bases outside the gene matches: 5. CDR1 SQVTM and CDR2 ANQGSEA come from the germline V gene. The CDR3 consists of 13 residues. The CDR3 coding sequence is TGCAGCGGTGGACTAGCGGGTCCCAATGAGCAGTTCTTC. As protein: CSGGLAGPNEQFF.

This clonotype was observed once. V is TRBV30 and J is TRBJ2-2, with D possibly called TRBD1 or TRBD2 (5 bases each). Germline CDR1 is GTSNPN and CDR2 is SVGIG (reference sequence). The CDR3 runs 16 residues. Trimming shortened V by 1 base and J by 4 bases, and 16 bases separated the two germline ends. This chain's CDR3 is CAWSGGKTPRTGELFF. CDR3 nucleotide sequence: TGTGCCTGGAGTGGGGGGAAGACCCCCCGCACCGGGGAGCTGTTTTTT.